This is a list of T cell receptor beta chains from one sample in a study of blood T cell repertoires in COVID-19. Profiled with immunoSEQ multiplex PCR; TCRdb holds only in-frame clones, not every one. The sample includes 85,000 to 110,000 clones, around 90% of them seen just once. Specimen: peripheral blood. The source is an older woman with acute or convalescent COVID-19. The CDR3 runs from the conserved cysteine through the conserved F or W. Each record gives: CDR3 length, V gene, D gene, J gene, clone size, CDR3 protein, CDR3 DNA. D genes are given only for firm matches. Clone size is stated in some rows and not others, as once, few, many or a class when expanded.

>13|TRBV3-1/TRBV3-2|.|TRBJ2-2|.
CASSLGGIEGAVF
TGTGCCAGCAGCCTAGGCGGGATCGAGGGAGCTGTTTTT
>15|TRBV5-4|TRBD2|TRBJ2-1|.
CASSLDGRRDNEQFF
TGTGCCAGCAGCTTGGACGGGAGGCGGGACAATGAGCAGTTCTTC
>14|TRBV5-1|.|TRBJ2-5|few
CASSLGSSRETQYF
TGCGCCAGCAGCTTGGGGTCTAGTCGGGAGACCCAGTACTTC
>15|TRBV6-6|.|TRBJ1-1|.
CASTTTGEGNTEAFF
TGTGCCAGCACCACAACCGGGGAGGGGAACACTGAAGCTTTCTTT
>16|TRBV5-8|.|TRBJ2-2|once
CASSLLIGGNTGELFF
TGTGCCAGCAGCTTGCTGATAGGCGGGAACACCGGGGAGCTGTTTTTT
>15|TRBV28|TRBD1|TRBJ2-7|.
CASRISTQGHYEQYF
TGTGCCAGCAGAATATCTACACAGGGGCATTACGAGCAGTACTTC
>11|TRBV19|.|TRBJ2-5|.
CASSTEETQYF
TGTGCCAGTAGTACGGAAGAGACCCAGTACTTC
>14|TRBV19|TRBD1|TRBJ2-5|.
CASSIGTGEETQYF
TGTGCCAGTAGTATCGGGACAGGGGAAGAGACCCAGTACTTC
>14|TRBV18|.|TRBJ1-2|.
CASSKGEINYGYTF
TGTGCCAGCTCCAAGGGGGAAATAAACTATGGCTACACCTTC
>15|TRBV7-8|.|TRBJ1-1|.
CASSLVQQLNTEAFF
TGTGCCAGCAGCTTAGTACAGCAATTGAACACTGAAGCTTTCTTT
>17|TRBV19|TRBD1|TRBJ1-4|once
CASSRAGTGGSTEKLFF
TGTGCCAGTAGTAGGGCCGGGACAGGAGGTTCAACTGAAAAACTGTTTTTT
>13|TRBV30|.|TRBJ1-4|.
CAWSKQANEKLFF
TGTGCCTGGAGTAAACAAGCTAATGAAAAACTGTTTTTT
>15|TRBV24-1|TRBD1|TRBJ2-3|.
CATSDRGTGQDTQYF
TGTGCCACCAGTGATCGCGGGACAGGGCAAGATACGCAGTATTTT
>12|TRBV7-9|.|TRBJ2-1|.
CASSLGSNEQFF
TGTGCCAGCAGCTTAGGGAGCAATGAGCAGTTCTTC
>14|TRBV28|.|TRBJ1-1|once
CASSLPGLNTEAFF
TGTGCCAGCAGTTTGCCAGGGTTGAACACTGAAGCTTTCTTT
>16|TRBV11-2|.|TRBJ2-5|.
CASRHEQALYQETQYF
TGTGCCAGCAGGCATGAACAGGCGTTGTACCAAGAGACCCAGTACTTC
>13|TRBV30|.|TRBJ1-2|.
CAWSGGRDYGYTF
TGTGCCTGGAGTGGTGGACGGGATTATGGCTACACCTTC
>12|TRBV19|.|TRBJ2-2|.
CASMRESGELFF
TGTGCCAGTATGAGGGAATCCGGGGAGCTGTTTTTT
>14|TRBV11-2|.|TRBJ1-4|.
CASSLGGRGEKLFF
TGTGCCAGCAGCTTGGGAGGTCGGGGTGAAAAACTGTTTTTT
>11|TRBV29-1|.|TRBJ1-1|.
CSAVRGTEAFF
TGCAGCGCCGTCCGGGGCACTGAAGCTTTCTTT
>16|TRBV7-9|TRBD2|TRBJ2-2|.
CASTRGLAGVTGELFF
TGTGCCAGCACCAGGGGACTAGCGGGAGTCACCGGGGAGCTGTTTTTT
>17|TRBV21-1|.|TRBJ2-5|once
CADYSKDSVREQETQYF
TGTGCCGATTACAGCAAAGATAGTGTCAGGGAACAAGAGACCCAGTACTTC
>12|TRBV30|.|TRBJ1-3|.
CAWSVIGNTIYF
TGTGCCTGGAGTGTAATAGGAAACACCATATATTTT
>14|TRBV7-9|.|TRBJ1-1|.
CASSLQTVNTEAFF
TGTGCCAGCAGCCTACAGACAGTGAACACTGAAGCTTTCTTT
>19|TRBV7-8|TRBD1|TRBJ1-1|.
CASSLGPDRVGLGKTEAFF
TGTGCCAGCAGCTTAGGTCCCGACAGGGTTGGGTTGGGAAAGACTGAAGCTTTCTTT
>13|TRBV10-2|TRBD1|TRBJ1-2|.
CASSNRGQGGYTF
TGCGCCAGCAGTAACAGGGGGCAGGGTGGCTACACCTTC
>15|TRBV3-1/TRBV3-2|.|TRBJ1-2|.
CASSPGGGRGYGYTF
TGTGCCAGCAGCCCCGGGGGAGGGCGAGGCTATGGCTACACCTTC
>15|TRBV9|TRBD2|TRBJ2-1|.
CASSQTSARGNEQFF
TGTGCCAGCAGTCAGACTAGCGCCCGGGGTAATGAGCAGTTCTTC
>15|TRBV5-8|TRBD1|TRBJ1-1|.
CASSEQGAGGTEAFF
TGTGCCAGCAGTGAGCAGGGGGCAGGAGGAACTGAAGCTTTCTTT
>13|TRBV2|.|TRBJ1-5|.
CATRQAVNQPQHF
TGTGCCACCCGGCAGGCCGTTAATCAGCCCCAGCATTTT
>13|TRBV19|.|TRBJ2-1|.
CASSIGQLNEQFF
TGTGCCAGTAGTATAGGACAGTTGAATGAGCAGTTCTTC
>15|TRBV3-1/TRBV3-2|.|TRBJ1-2|once
CASSQDPRSPYGYTF
TGTGCCAGCAGCCAAGACCCTCGGAGCCCCTATGGCTACACCTTC
>13|TRBV3-1/TRBV3-2|.|TRBJ1-6|few
CASTPGVGSPLHF
TGTGCCAGCACTCCGGGGGTCGGTTCACCCCTCCACTTT
>16|TRBV28|TRBD1|TRBJ1-3|once
CASSPGQGVPGNTIYF
TGTGCCAGCAGTCCCGGACAGGGGGTCCCTGGAAACACCATATATTTT